The count of the clone carrying this T cell receptor beta chain is one. The sample belongs to a study of control samples from healthy donors and cancer patients. CDR1 is KGHSH and CDR2 is LQKENI in the germline V gene. This CDR3 region has 14 residues. V was shortened by 4 bases and J by 2 bases, with 12 bases between the two germline ends. The data were produced by immunoSEQ multiplex PCR, yet TCRdb's version contains in-frame clones alone and is incomplete. The repertoire holds roughly 120,000 clones, with around 89% as singletons. The sample comprised PBMCs. The chain employs TRBV18 and TRBJ2-7, with a weak D call TRBD1 (5 bases). This clonotype was sampled from a woman aged 55-70 years with lung cancer. In DNA form, the CDR3 reads TGTGCCAGCTCACTAGGGGTTATTACCTACGAGCAGTACTTC. This sequence encodes CASSLGVITYEQYF.